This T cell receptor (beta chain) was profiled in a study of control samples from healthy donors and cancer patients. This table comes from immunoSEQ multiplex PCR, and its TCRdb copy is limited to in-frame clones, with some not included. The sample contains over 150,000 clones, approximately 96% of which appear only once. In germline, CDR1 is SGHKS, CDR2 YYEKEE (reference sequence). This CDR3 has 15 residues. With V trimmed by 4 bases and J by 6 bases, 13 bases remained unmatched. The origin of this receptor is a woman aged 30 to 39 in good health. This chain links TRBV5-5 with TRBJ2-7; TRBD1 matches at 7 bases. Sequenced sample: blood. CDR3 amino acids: CASSMRGTEGSEQYF. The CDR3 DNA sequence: TGTGCCAGCAGCATGAGGGGGACAGAAGGATCCGAGCAGTACTTC.